This TCR beta chain was recorded in a study of cytomegalovirus exposure and HLA in healthy donors. Of note for this clone: Antigen: not known. The identical CDR3 is also encoded by other nucleotide sequences in the sample.

Use of 60 Vbeta and 13 Jbeta primers characterized the PCR. TCRdb keeps only in-frame clones here, not all; method: immunoSEQ multiplex PCR. In the table there are 100,000 to 150,000 clones, around 82% of which are singletons. V dropped 3 bases and J dropped 0 bases, with 7 bases sitting between them. Germline values: CDR1 SGHTA, CDR2 FQGNSA. This CDR3 has 14 amino acids. Regarding the study as a whole: In a later analysis, the majority of CMV-associated beta chains seemingly showed HLA restriction.

This receptor was obtained from a female donor in good health and CMV-seronegative. V is TRBV7-2 and J is TRBJ2-3; D gene uncertain. What was sequenced was PBMCs. CDR3 sequence (DNA): TGTGCCAGCAGCTTTTCCACTAGCACAGATACGCAGTATTTT. It yields the protein CASSFSTSTDTQYF.